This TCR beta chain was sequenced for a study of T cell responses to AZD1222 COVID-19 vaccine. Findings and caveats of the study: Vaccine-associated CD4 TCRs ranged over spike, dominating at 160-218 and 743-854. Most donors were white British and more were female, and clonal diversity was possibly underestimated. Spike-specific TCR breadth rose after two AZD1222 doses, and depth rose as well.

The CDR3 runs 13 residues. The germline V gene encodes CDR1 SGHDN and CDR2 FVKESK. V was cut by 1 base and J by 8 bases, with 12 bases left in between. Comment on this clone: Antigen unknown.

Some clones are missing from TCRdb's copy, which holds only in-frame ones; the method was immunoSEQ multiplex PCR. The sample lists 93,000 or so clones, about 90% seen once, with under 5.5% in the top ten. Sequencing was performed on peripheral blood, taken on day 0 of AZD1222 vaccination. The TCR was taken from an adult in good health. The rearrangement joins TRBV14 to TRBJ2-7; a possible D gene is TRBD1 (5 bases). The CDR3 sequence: CASSQVSGYKQYF. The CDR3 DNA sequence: TGTGCCAGCAGCCAAGTTTCAGGGTACAAGCAGTACTTC. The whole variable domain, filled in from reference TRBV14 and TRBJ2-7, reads EAGVTQFPSHSVIEKGQTVTLRCDPISGHDNLYWYRRVMGKEIKFLLHFVKESKQDESGMPNNRFLAERTGGTYSTLKVQPAELEDSGVYFCASSQVSGYKQYFGPGTRLTVT.